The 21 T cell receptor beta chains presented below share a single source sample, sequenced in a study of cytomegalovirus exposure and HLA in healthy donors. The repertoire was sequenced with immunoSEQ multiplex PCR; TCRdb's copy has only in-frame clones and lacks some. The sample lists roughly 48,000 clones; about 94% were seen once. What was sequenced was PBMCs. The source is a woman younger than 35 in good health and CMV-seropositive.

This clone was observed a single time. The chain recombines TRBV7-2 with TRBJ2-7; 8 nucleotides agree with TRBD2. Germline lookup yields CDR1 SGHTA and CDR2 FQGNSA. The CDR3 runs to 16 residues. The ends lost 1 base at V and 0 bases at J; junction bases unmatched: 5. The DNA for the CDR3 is TGTGCCAGCAGCTTAGAAGCGGGGGTCCTCTCCTACGAGCAGTACTTC. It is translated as CASSLEAGVLSYEQYF.

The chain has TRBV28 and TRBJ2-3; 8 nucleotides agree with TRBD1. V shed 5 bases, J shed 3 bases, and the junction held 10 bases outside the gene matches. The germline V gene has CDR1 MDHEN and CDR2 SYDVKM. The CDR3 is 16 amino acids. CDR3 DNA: TGTGCCAGCAGTCCGCGGACAGGGCCGCGGACAGATACGCAGTATTTT. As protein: CASSPRTGPRTDTQYF.

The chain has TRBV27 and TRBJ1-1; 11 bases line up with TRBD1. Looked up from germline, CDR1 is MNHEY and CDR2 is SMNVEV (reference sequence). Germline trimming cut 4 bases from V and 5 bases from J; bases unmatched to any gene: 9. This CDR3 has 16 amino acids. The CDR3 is CASSSDRGRTWTEAFF. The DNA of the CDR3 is TGTGCCAGCAGTTCGGACAGGGGGCGGACTTGGACTGAAGCTTTCTTT.

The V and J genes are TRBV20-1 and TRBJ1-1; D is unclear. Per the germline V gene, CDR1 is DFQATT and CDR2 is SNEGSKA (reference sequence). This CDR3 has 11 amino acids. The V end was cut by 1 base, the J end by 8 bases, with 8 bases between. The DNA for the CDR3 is TGCAGTGCTAGAGGTTCAGGAGAAGCTTTCTTT. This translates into CSARGSGEAFF.

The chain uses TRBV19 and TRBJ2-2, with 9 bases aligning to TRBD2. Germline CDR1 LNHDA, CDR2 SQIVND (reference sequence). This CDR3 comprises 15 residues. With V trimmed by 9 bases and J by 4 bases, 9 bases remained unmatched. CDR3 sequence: CASQRAGGGTGELFF. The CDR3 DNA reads TGTGCCAGCCAGAGGGCGGGAGGGGGCACCGGGGAGCTGTTTTTT.

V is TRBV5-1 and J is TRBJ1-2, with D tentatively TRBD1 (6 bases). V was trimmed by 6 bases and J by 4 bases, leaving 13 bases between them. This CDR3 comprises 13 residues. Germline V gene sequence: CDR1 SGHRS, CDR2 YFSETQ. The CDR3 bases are TGCGCCAGCACCCCGGACAGTACCTATGGCTACACCTTC. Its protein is CASTPDSTYGYTF. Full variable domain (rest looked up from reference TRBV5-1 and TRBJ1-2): KAGVTQTPRYLIKTRGQQVTLSCSPISGHRSVSWYQQTPGQGLQFLFEYFSETQRNKGNFPGRFSGRQFSNSRSEMNVSTLELGDSALYLCASTPDSTYGYTFGSGTRLTVV.

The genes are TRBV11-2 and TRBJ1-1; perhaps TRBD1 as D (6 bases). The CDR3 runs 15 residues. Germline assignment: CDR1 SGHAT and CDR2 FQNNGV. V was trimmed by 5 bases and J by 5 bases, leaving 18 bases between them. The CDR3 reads CASSTYGQSRTEAFF. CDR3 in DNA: TGTGCCAGCAGCACCTACGGACAGTCTAGGACTGAAGCTTTCTTT.

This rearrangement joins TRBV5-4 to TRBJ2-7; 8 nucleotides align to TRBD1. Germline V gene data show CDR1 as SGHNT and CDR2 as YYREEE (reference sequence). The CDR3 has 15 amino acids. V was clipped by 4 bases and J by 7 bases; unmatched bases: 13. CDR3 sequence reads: CASSRGTTGGSEQYF. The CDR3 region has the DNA TGTGCCAGCAGCCGGGGTACCACAGGGGGGTCGGAGCAGTACTTC.

CDR3 bases: TGCGCCAGCAGCCCCGACAGGGTGTCCTACGAGCAGTACTTC. This gives the protein CASSPDRVSYEQYF. V and J are TRBV10-2 and TRBJ2-7; 7 nucleotides match TRBD1. V dropped 6 bases and J dropped 1; count of bases not matched to a gene: 6. This CDR3 contains 14 residues. From germline, CDR1 is WSHSY and CDR2 SAAADI.

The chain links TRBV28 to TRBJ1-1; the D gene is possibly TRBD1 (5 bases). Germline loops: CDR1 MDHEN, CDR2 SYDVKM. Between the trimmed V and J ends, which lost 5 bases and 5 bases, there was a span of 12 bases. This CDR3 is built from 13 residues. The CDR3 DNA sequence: TGTGCCAGCAGTGCAAGGGGCTGGACTGAAGCTTTCTTT. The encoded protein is CASSARGWTEAFF. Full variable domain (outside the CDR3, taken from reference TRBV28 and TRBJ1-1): DVKVTQSSRYLVKRTGEKVFLECVQDMDHENMFWYRQDPGLGLRLIYFSYDVKMKEKGDIPEGYSVSREKKERFSLILESASTNQTSMYLCASSARGWTEAFFGQGTRLTVV.

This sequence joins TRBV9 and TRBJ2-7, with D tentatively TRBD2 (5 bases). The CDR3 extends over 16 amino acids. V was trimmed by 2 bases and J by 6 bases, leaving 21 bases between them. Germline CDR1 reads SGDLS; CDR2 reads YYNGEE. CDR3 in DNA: TGTGCCAGCAGCGTTGAGCGGCGGAGTGCAACTGGCGAGCAGTACTTC. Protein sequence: CASSVERRSATGEQYF.

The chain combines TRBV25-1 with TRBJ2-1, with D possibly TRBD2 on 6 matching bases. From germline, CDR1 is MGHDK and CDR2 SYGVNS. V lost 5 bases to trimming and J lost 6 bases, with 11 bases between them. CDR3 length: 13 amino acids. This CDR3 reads CASSRWDSNEQFF. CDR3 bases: TGTGCCAGCAGTCGGTGGGACTCCAATGAGCAGTTCTTC.

This CDR3 reads CASSPLGGTDGELFF. DNA for the CDR3: TGTGCCAGCAGCCCCTTGGGCGGGACCGACGGGGAGCTGTTTTTT. The chain has TRBV27 and TRBJ2-2; D may be TRBD2 (6 bases). CDR1 is MNHEY and CDR2 is SMNVEV in the germline V gene (reference sequence). V dropped 6 bases and J dropped 7 bases, with 18 bases sitting between them. The CDR3 is 15 amino acids.

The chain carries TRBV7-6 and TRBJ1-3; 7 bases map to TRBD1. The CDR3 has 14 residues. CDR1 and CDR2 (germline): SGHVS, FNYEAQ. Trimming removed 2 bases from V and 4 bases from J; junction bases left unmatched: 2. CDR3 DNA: TGTGCCAGCAGCTTAAGGGGACAGGGAAACACCATATATTTT. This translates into CASSLRGQGNTIYF. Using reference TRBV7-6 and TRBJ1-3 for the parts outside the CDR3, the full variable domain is GAGVSQSPRYKVTKRGQDVALRCDPISGHVSLYWYRQALGQGPEFLTYFNYEAQQDKSGLPNDRFSAERPEGSISTLTIQRTEQRDSAMYRCASSLRGQGNTIYFGEGSWLTVV.

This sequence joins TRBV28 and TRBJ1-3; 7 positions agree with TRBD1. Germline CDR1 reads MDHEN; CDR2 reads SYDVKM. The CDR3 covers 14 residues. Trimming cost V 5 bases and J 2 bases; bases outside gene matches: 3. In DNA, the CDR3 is TGTGCCAGCAGTCCCGGGACAGCTGGAAACACCATATATTTT. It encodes CASSPGTAGNTIYF.

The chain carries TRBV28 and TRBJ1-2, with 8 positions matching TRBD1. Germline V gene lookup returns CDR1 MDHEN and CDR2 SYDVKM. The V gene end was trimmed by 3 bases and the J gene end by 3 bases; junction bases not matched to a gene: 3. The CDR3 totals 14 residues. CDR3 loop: CASSLTGDYYGYTF. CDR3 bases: TGTGCCAGCAGTTTGACAGGGGACTACTATGGCTACACCTTC.

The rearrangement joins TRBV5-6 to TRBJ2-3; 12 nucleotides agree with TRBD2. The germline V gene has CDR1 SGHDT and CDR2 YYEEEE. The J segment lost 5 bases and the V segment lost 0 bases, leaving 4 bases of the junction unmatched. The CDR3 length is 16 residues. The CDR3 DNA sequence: TGTGCCAGCAGCTTGGTGACTAGCGGGAGATTAGATACGCAGTATTTT. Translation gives CASSLVTSGRLDTQYF.

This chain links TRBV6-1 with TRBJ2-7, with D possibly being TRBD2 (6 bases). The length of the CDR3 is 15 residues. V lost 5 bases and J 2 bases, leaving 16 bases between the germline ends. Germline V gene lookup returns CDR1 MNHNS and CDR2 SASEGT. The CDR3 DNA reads TGTGCCAGCAGTACCGGTGGACTAAGCCCCTACGAGCAGTACTTC. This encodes CASSTGGLSPYEQYF.

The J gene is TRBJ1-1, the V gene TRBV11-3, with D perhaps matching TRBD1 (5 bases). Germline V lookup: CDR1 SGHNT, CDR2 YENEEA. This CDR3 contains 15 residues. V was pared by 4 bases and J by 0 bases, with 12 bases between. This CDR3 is CASSWDGGMNTEAFF. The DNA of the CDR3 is TGTGCCAGCAGCTGGGACGGGGGGATGAACACTGAAGCTTTCTTT.

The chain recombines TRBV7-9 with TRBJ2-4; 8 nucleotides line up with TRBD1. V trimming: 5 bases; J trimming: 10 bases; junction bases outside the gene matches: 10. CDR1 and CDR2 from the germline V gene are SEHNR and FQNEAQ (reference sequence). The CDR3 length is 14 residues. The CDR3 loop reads CASSPGGLTLIQYF. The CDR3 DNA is TGTGCCAGCAGCCCAGGGGGCCTTACCCTTATTCAGTACTTC.

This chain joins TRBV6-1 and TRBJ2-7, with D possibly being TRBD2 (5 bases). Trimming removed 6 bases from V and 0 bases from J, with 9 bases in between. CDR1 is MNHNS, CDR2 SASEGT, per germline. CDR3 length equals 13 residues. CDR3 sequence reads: CASRWAGSYEQYF. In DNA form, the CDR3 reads TGTGCCAGCAGGTGGGCGGGCTCCTACGAGCAGTACTTC.